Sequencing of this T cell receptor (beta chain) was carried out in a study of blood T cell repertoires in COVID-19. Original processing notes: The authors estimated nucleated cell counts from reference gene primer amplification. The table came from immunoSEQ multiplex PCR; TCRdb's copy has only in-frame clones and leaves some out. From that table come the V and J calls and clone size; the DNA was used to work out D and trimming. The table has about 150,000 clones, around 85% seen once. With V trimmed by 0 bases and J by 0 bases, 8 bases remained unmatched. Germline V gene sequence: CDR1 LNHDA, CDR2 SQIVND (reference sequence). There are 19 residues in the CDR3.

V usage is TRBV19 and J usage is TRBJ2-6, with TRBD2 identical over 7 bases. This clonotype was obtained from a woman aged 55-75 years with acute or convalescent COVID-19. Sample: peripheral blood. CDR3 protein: CASSIDRGVTFSGANVLTF. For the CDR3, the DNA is TGTGCCAGTAGTATAGATCGGGGGGTTACATTCTCTGGGGCCAACGTCCTGACTTTC.